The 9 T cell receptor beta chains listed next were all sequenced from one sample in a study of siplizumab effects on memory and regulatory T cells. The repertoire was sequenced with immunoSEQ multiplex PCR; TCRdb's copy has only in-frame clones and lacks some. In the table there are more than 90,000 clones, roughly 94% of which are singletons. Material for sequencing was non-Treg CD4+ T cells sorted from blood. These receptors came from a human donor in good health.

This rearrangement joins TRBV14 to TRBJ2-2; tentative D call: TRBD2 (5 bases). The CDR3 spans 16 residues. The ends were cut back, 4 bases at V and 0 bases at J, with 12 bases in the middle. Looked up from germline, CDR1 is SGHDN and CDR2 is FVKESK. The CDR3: CASSRLRAPNTGELFF. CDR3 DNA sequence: TGTGCCAGCAGCCGATTGCGGGCCCCGAACACCGGGGAGCTGTTTTTT.

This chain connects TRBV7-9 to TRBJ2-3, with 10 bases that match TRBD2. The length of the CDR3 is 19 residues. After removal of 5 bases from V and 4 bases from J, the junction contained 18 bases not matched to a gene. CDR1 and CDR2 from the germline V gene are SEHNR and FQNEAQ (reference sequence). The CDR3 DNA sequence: TGTGCCAGCAGCCCACCGGCTAGGGCTAGCGGGAGAGTGGCAGATACGCAGTATTTT. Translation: CASSPPARASGRVADTQYF.

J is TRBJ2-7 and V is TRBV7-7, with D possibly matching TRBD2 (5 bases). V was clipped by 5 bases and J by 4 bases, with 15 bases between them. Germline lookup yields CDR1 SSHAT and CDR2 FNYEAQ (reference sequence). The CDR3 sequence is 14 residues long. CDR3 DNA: TGTGCCAGCAGCCCGGGTCTCACGGGGTACGAGCAGTACTTC. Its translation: CASSPGLTGYEQYF.

This CDR3 is CASSLDKTSSRFGEQYF. CDR3 DNA: TGTGCCAGCAGCTTAGACAAAACAAGTTCAAGGTTCGGCGAGCAGTACTTC. The chain joins TRBV11-2 to TRBJ2-7; the D is unclear. CDR1 is SGHAT, CDR2 FQNNGV, per germline. With 0 bases removed from V and 6 bases from J, the gap between germline ends came to 21 bases. This CDR3 spans 17 amino acids.

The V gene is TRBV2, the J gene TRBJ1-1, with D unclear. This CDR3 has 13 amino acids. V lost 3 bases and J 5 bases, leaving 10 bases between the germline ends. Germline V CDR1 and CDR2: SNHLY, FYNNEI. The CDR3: CASSDYMRTEAFF. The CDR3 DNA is TGTGCCAGCAGTGATTACATGAGGACTGAAGCTTTCTTT.

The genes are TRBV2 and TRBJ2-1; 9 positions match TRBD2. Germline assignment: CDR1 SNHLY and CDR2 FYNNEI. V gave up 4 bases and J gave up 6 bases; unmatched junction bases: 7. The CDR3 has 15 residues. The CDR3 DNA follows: TGTGCCAGCAGTGTAGGGCTAGCGGGGCGCAATGAGCAGTTCTTC. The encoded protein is CASSVGLAGRNEQFF.

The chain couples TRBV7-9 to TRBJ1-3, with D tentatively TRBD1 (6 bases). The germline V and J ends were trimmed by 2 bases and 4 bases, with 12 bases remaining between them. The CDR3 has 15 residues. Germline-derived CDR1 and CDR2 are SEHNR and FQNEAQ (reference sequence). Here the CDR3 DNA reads TGTGCCAGCAGCTTAAGGGGGGCGCGAGGAAACACCATATATTTT. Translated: CASSLRGARGNTIYF. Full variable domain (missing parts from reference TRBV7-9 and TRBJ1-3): DTGVSQNPRHKITKRGQNVTFRCDPISEHNRLYWYRQTLGQGPEFLTYFQNEAQLEKSRLLSDRFSAERPKGSFSTLEIQRTEQGDSAMYLCASSLRGARGNTIYFGEGSWLTVV.

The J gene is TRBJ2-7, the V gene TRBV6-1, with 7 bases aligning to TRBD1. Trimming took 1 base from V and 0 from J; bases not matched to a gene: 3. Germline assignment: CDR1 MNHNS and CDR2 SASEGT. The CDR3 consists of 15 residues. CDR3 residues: CASSEGDSSSYEQYF. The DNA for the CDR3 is TGTGCCAGCAGTGAAGGGGACAGTAGCTCCTACGAGCAGTACTTC.

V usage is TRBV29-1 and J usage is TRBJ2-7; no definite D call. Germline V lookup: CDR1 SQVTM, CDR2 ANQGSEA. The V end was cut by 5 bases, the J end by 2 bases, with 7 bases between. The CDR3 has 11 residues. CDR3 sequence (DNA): TGCAGCGTTACCTTTACCTACGAGCAGTACTTC. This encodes CSVTFTYEQYF.